This T cell receptor beta chain was retrieved from a study of blood T cells in healthy people across ages. Study-level points and caveats: Fewer expanded clones and more diversity marked long-lived versus aged donors.

J was trimmed by 3 bases and V by 4 bases; bases with no gene match: 7. CDR3 length equals 15 residues. In germline, CDR1 is DFQATT, CDR2 SNEGSKA (reference sequence). Each sample yielded at least 6 million isolated PBMCs. Worth noting for this clonotype: No antigen is known for it.

The authors ran a second PCR of roughly 7 to 11 cycles using a sample-barcoded 5' primer and a J-beta primer mix. Each cDNA molecule was tagged by a template-switch adaptor with 12 random nucleotides. TCRdb reprocessed the 5' RACE reads with MiXCR, giving one entry per CDR3 protein. The table includes around 870,000 distinct CDR3 sequences, 29% detected once. This receptor was identified in a woman of 80 years or more in good health. This chain joins TRBV20-1 and TRBJ2-2, with 8 nucleotides matching TRBD2. Sequenced: blood. CDR3 residues: CSATRGGQDTGELFF. The CDR3 DNA is TGCAGTGCTACCCGCGGGGGGCAAGACACCGGGGAGCTGTTTTTT.